One T cell receptor (beta chain) is described in this entry. This clone's antigen is unknown. Per-base quality was not reported, and no clone a single base away is much larger than it. This entry is derived from a study of cytomegalovirus exposure and HLA in healthy donors (dated by TCRdb to about 2017). Describing the broader study: In an earlier analysis of some 610 of the donors, 276 Gb of sequence data and 95 million to 130 million unique TCR beta sequences from approximately 180 million T cells were reported. In a later analysis, previously published TCR beta repertoires from about 670 donors were re-analyzed and high-resolution HLA genotyping was added so that TCR occurrence patterns could be studied. Roughly 300 gigabases of sequencing data and 80 million or so unique TCR sequences were included in an early release covering 550 to 800 HLA-typed donors. A few DR-DQ haplotypes were treated as single units for association and clustering because of strong linkage in the cohort. HLA typing covered class I and class II loci at four-digit resolution. In an earlier analysis of about 590 of the donors, high-throughput TCR beta sequencing was used to judge whether each TCR beta V gene segment behaved as functional or pseudogenic. On average, around 230,000 unique TCR beta nucleotide sequences were sequenced per donor among 398 genotyped donors of the cohort, with 15% to 20% of those sequences being non-productive. High-throughput TCR immunosequencing, statistical association of individual TCRs with disease status, and machine learning were combined to predict cytomegalovirus infection status. Every repertoire in the discovery cohort had been generated on one and the same sequencing platform. A separate validation cohort of roughly 130 different subjects was used in addition to the 666-subject first cohort. The T cell repertoires of around 730 subjects were profiled by immunosequencing and related to cytomegalovirus serostatus. Rather than using new phenotypic data, the later analysis identified candidate immune exposures from TCR beta sequences and from how often those sequences occurred across donors. Of the roughly 400 genotyped donors, approximately 80% fell in the genetic ancestry cluster associated with self-reported Caucasian donors. Typing coverage differed by locus: A, B, C, DRB1 and DQB1 were typed in roughly 620-640 donors, DQA1 in about 500, DPA1 in 600 to 610, and DPB1 in approximately 450. Donor age, sex, ethnicity and CMV serostatus were compiled together with the repertoire data. A later genetic analysis used genome-wide SNP genotypes for about three fifths of the roughly 700 donors, treating that subset as a discovery cohort. The study aimed to test whether signatures of past pathogen exposure could be identified by cataloging public T cell receptors. Summary of the overall study and its limitations: The study listed approximately 150 TCR beta chains as associated with cytomegalovirus. Some IMGT-functional V segments, including TRBV6-2 and TRBV6-3, could not be told apart with the 87-base-pair reads, so those segments were excluded. The authors suggested that the approach could potentially be extended to other disease states and immunological phenotypes. Some 15 rarely observed V segments, including chromosome 9 orphons, were excluded from the earlier analysis of almost 600 of the donors because counts were too low. In a later analysis, most CMV-associated TCR beta chains were found to appear HLA-restricted, with HLA associations seemingly driven largely by CMV exposure. In a later genetic analysis, a missense DCLRE1C variant was associated with V-gene and J-gene trimming of TCR beta chains, and the association was replicated in an independent cohort. The classifier was reported to diagnose cytomegalovirus status with high specificity and sensitivity in both the original and validation cohorts. A further reported finding was that TCR beta sequences accurately predicted the HLA-A and HLA-B alleles for most subjects in the first cohort. Compared with the roughly 700-donor mean, donors in an Asian-associated ancestry cluster had fewer N-insertions in productive TCRs, according to a later genetic analysis. Only TCR beta chains were sequenced in this cohort, and the absence of alpha or paired-chain data limited detectable features. CMV serostatus was the only immune exposure information available for the cohort. Sequencing depth was assumed to be roughly uniform across donors in the presence/absence analyses, though that assumption may not hold. In a later analysis, some 17,000 TCR beta sequences were associated with specific HLA alleles at a false discovery rate of 0.05. Most TCR sequences were observed very rarely across donors, whereas some public TCRs were present in many individuals. The sequencing pipeline was judged likely to have produced a cluster of highly shared sequence variants as a technical artifact. When HLA alleles, especially DR and DQ, strongly co-occurred, attributing TCR associations to individual alleles was difficult. Compared with equally common non-associated chains, HLA-associated TCR beta chains in a later analysis were more clonally expanded and had lower generation probabilities. In an earlier analysis of around 600 of the donors, most TCR beta V segments appeared in productive rearrangements about 87% or about 30% of the time, broadly matching IMGT annotations. In a later analysis, the rate of TCR association differed among HLA loci, with DRB1 alleles having the most associated TCRs and HLA-C alleles having the fewest. In vitro tests confirmed that a few of the cytomegalovirus-associated TCR beta chains recognize cytomegalovirus antigens. Because HLA typing was missing for some donors at each locus, association tests included only the typed subset. According to a later analysis, parvovirus B19, influenza, CMV and Epstein-Barr virus appeared linked to several top co-occurrence clusters. Correlated functional status among segregating V segments might reflect linkage disequilibrium, but an unknown experimental factor could not be ruled out.

The library was produced with the immunoSEQ multiplex PCR assay. For the multiplex PCR, a mixture combining 60 forward primers for TCR Vbeta segments and 13 reverse primers for TCR Jbeta segments was used. Amplification of the CDR3 region of rearranged TCR beta genes was performed with a multiplex PCR assay on genomic DNA. The amplified TCR beta libraries were sequenced on the Illumina HiSeq System as 87-base-pair reads. The authors' pipeline ran thus. In a later analysis, approximately 74 million unique TCR beta chains were counted across the roughly 610 repertoires, and roughly 11 million of these chains were shared by at least two donors. To remove PCR and sequencing errors, raw reads were error-corrected and collapsed into unique sequences using a nearest-neighbor algorithm that merged closely related sequences. To assign V, D and J gene segments, CDR3 sequences were aligned to IMGT reference sequences. Each retained sequence needed at least a six-nucleotide match to both a V gene segment and a J gene segment. A rearrangement counted as productive if the CDR3 had no stop codons and remained in frame with V and J, and every other rearrangement counted as non-productive. CDR3 was defined according to IMGT convention as the region running from the second conserved V-encoded cysteine to the conserved J-encoded phenylalanine. The earlier analysis of more than 450 of the donors excluded sequences that lacked an unambiguous match to a single V gene segment. In an earlier analysis of some 590 of the donors, a V segment was called functional when productive rearrangements were above 56.7%, and segregating when the standard deviation between donors exceeded 5%. A statistical classification framework was developed to diagnose cytomegalovirus status using the catalog of TCR beta chain sequences. In a later analysis, V and J genes were assigned by comparing TCR nucleotide sequences against IMGT/GENE-DB human TR gene sequences. In a later analysis, CDR3 sequences and most-parsimonious VDJ recombination scenarios were assigned using the TCRdist pipeline. A later analysis defined each TCR beta chain by its CDR3 amino acid sequence plus V-gene family, and excluded reads lacking a unique V-gene family. In a later analysis, 450 to 600 highly shared, low-generation-probability nucleotide sequences were removed to address suspected cross-contamination and a sequencing artifact. In a later analysis, a clonal expansion index for each public chain was calculated from normalized within-repertoire ranks of inferred template counts. Generation probabilities in a later analysis came from a VDJ recombination model fitted to out-of-frame rearrangements, and those results were checked against IGoR. In a later analysis, TCR-TCR, TCR-HLA and TCR-CMV co-occurrence was scored with hypergeometric tests, and a repertoire-size bias correction was applied to TCR pairs. In a later analysis, false discovery rates were estimated by permuting HLA or CMV assignments 20 times. In a later analysis, co-occurring TCRs were grouped using DBSCAN, and TCRdist sequence similarity was added for clustering within HLA-allele-positive subsets. For co-occurrence clustering, repertoires with fewer than 30,000 or more than 120,000 public chains were excluded, along with several repertoires with anomalous nucleotide sharing. TCRdb provides this immuneACCESS table in a form limited to in-frame rearrangements. Some clones are lacking; in checked studies, under half of them reflect an unresolved V gene, and why the rest are absent is not known. Clonal size and the V and J genes are those of that table, whereas D and trimming came from the DNA. This sample has about 150,000 clones in its table, and around 75% of those were observed once. The ten largest clonotypes hold more than 1.2% of the sample.

Measured from the cysteine to the phenylalanine, the CDR3 is 13 residues long. Only the CDR3 portion is preserved as DNA: 39 bases, with reading frame beginning at the first base. The germline V gene encodes CDR1 SGHTA and CDR2 FQGNSA. V and J are truncated by 0 bases and 5 bases respectively, leaving an intervening sequence of 5 bases. The cohort was made up of 666 healthy bone marrow donors. All cohort members were sampled while nominally healthy, although unrecorded immune exposures were likely present. The donor tested CMV seronegative and was one of the 352 seronegative cohort members. Every donor gave a peripheral blood sample, and the peripheral blood mononuclear cells from that sample were used for TCR beta sequencing. The Qiagen DNeasy Blood Extraction Kit was used to extract genomic DNA from the blood cell samples.

The chain was built from TRBV7-2 and TRBJ1-5; no D gene is confidently identified. This receptor was obtained from a man aged 18 to 29 in good health and CMV-seronegative. Sequenced input: PBMCs. The CDR3 corresponds to CASSLASDQPQHF. The nucleotide sequence reads TGTGCCAGCAGCTTAGCCTCAGATCAGCCCCAGCATTTT.